This is a list of T cell receptor beta chains from one sample in a study of Ad26.COV2.S vaccination and SARS-CoV-2 variants. TCRdb's copy holds only in-frame clones and misses some; the assay was immunoSEQ multiplex PCR. Counted here are around 450,000 clones, 75% to 90% occurring once; the ten biggest clones make up 2.5%. Sequenced material: peripheral blood, taken in a trial of Ad26.COV2.S vaccine versus placebo. These receptor sequences come from a person between 18 and 60 years old who received the Ad26.COV2.S COVID-19 vaccine or a placebo. Each CDR3 is given with its conserved first and last residue. A D gene is named only where the DNA matches it firmly. Clone size is not always given. Where it is, it says once, few, many or a class for expanded clones.

TRBV18,NA,NA,TRBJ2-7,TGTGCCAGCTCACCAGAGGGTTTAAGGTACGAGCAGTACTTC,CASSPEGLRYEQYF
TRBV5-1,NA,NA,TRBJ2-1,TGCGCCAGCAGCTTGGTTCCAGGCCACCAGGGGGGCAATGAGCAGTTCTTC,CASSLVPGHQGGNEQFF
TRBV25-1,NA,NA,TRBJ2-1,TGTGCCAGCAGTGGATGGCCATTGGACAATGAGCAGTTCTTC,CASSGWPLDNEQFF
TRBV3-1/TRBV3-2,NA,NA,TRBJ2-7,TGTGCCAGCAGCCCCAAACCGGCAGGGACCTACGAGCAGTACTTC,CASSPKPAGTYEQYF
TRBV9,NA,TRBD2,TRBJ2-1,TGTGCCAGCAGCCTCGAGCCCCGCGGGAGCTACAATGAGCAGTTCTTC,CASSLEPRGSYNEQFF
TRBV6-2/TRBV6-3,NA,TRBD1,TRBJ1-2,TGTGCCAGCAGTTACACGGGACAGGGGTCTGGCTACACCTTC,CASSYTGQGSGYTF
TRBV5-4,NA,NA,TRBJ2-7,TGTGCCAGCAGTCTTCCTACGGGGTCCCACGAGCAGTACTTC,CASSLPTGSHEQYF
TRBV5-6,NA,NA,TRBJ1-1,TGTGCCAGCAGCTTGGCCACCACTGAAGCTTTCTTT,CASSLATTEAFF
TRBV7-2,NA,TRBD1,TRBJ1-1,TGTGCCAGCAGCTTAGTTTCCCAGGGGGCTGAAGCTTTCTTT,CASSLVSQGAEAFF
TRBV4-1,NA,NA,TRBJ2-2,TGCGCCAGCAGCCAAGATGTGGGCACCGGGGAGCTGTTTTTT,CASSQDVGTGELFF
TRBV19,NA,NA,TRBJ1-1,TGTGCCAGTAGTATAAGTACAGGATTTATGAACACTGAAGCTTTCTTT,CASSISTGFMNTEAFF
TRBV7-2,NA,NA,TRBJ2-5,TGTGCCAGCAGCAAAACGTCGGGGATGGAGACCCAGTACTTC,CASSKTSGMETQYF
TRBV15,NA,NA,TRBJ2-1,TGTGCCACCAGAAGAAATGGCTACAATGAGCAGTTCTTC,CATRRNGYNEQFF
TRBV28,once,NA,TRBJ1-1,TGTGCCAGCAGTTTAGTCGGGGAGAACACTGAAGCTTTCTTT,CASSLVGENTEAFF
TRBV28,NA,TRBD2,TRBJ2-1,TGTGCCAGCACCCGGGGGGGGGCCGATGAGCAGTTCTTC,CASTRGGADEQFF
TRBV6-5,NA,TRBD2,TRBJ2-5,TGTGCCAGCAGTTACTCTACCGCTAGCGGGGAAGAGACCCAGTACTTC,CASSYSTASGEETQYF
TRBV11-2,NA,NA,TRBJ1-1,TGTGCCAGCAGCTTAGGTACCAGAGGTGACGAGAACACTGAAGCTTTCTTT,CASSLGTRGDENTEAFF
TRBV4-1,once,NA,TRBJ1-2,TGCGCCAGCAGCCGCGTCATGGAAGGTGGCTACACCTTC,CASSRVMEGGYTF